Shown below are 8 T cell receptor beta chains from a single sample sequenced in a study of T cell responses to AZD1222 COVID-19 vaccine. TCRdb keeps only in-frame clones here, not all; method: immunoSEQ multiplex PCR. The sample carries over 100,000 clones, roughly 90% recorded once. The starting material was peripheral blood, obtained on day 0 of AZD1222 vaccination. The receptors shown here come from an adult in good health.

The J gene is TRBJ2-1, the V gene TRBV5-1; D perhaps matches TRBD2 (7 bases). The V end was cut by 3 bases, the J end by 6 bases, with 19 bases between. Germline V lookup: CDR1 SGHRS, CDR2 YFSETQ. The CDR3 length is 16 residues. The CDR3 loop is CASSWTSGGAANEQFF. The CDR3, as DNA: TGCGCCAGCAGCTGGACTAGTGGGGGGGCCGCCAATGAGCAGTTCTTC.

The chain is built from TRBV7-2 and TRBJ1-3; 8 bases map to TRBD1. The V gene end was trimmed by 5 bases and the J gene end by 0 bases; junction bases not matched to a gene: 6. This CDR3 is 16 amino acids long. Germline V lookup: CDR1 SGHTA, CDR2 FQGNSA. The CDR3 sequence: CASSPRQGSSGNTIYF. The DNA for the CDR3 is TGTGCCAGCAGCCCCCGACAGGGGAGCTCTGGAAACACCATATATTTT.

This clone was seen once. V usage is TRBV19 and J usage is TRBJ1-1; D is perhaps TRBD1 (6 bases). This CDR3 has 14 residues. CDR1 and CDR2 from the germline V gene are LNHDA and SQIVND (reference sequence). Trimming took 4 bases from V and 1 from J, leaving 10 bases between them. The DNA for the CDR3 is TGTGCCAGTAGTAAGGGACACCAGAACACTGAAGCTTTCTTT. Its protein is CASSKGHQNTEAFF.

The V and J genes are TRBV6-5 and TRBJ1-1; D is uncertain. V was clipped by 0 bases and J by 0 bases, with 5 bases between them. The germline CDR1 and CDR2 sequences are MNHEY and SVGAGI. This CDR3 contains 14 residues. The CDR3 DNA follows: TGTGCCAGCAGTTACTCGGTTGTGAACACTGAAGCTTTCTTT. Its translation: CASSYSVVNTEAFF.

The chain joins TRBV19 to TRBJ1-5; TRBD1 is a possible D gene (6 bases). The CDR3 extends over 15 amino acids. Trimming stripped 7 bases from V and 1 base from J, with 14 bases between. CDR1 and CDR2 from the germline V gene are LNHDA and SQIVND (reference sequence). CDR3 region: CASTPTGLSNQPQHF. The CDR3 region has the DNA TGTGCCAGTACCCCGACAGGTTTGAGCAATCAGCCCCAGCATTTT.

The chain combines TRBV27 with TRBJ2-7; TRBD1 aligns across 8 bases. Trimming removed 4 bases from V and 5 bases from J; junction bases left unmatched: 1. Germline V gene data show CDR1 as MNHEY and CDR2 as SMNVEV (reference sequence). This CDR3 has 12 amino acids. CDR3 region: CASSSGGNEQYF. The CDR3 bases are TGTGCCAGCAGTTCAGGGGGCAACGAGCAGTACTTC.

Regarding this clone: This CDR3 is missing its conserved last phenylalanine or tryptophan, likely due to a read error. The chain carries TRBV5-8 and TRBJ1-6, with 8 bases lining up with TRBD1. Germline V gene lookup returns CDR1 SGHTS and CDR2 YDEGEE. Trimming removed 3 bases from V and 9 bases from J; junction bases left unmatched: 8. The CDR3 length is 15 residues. The CDR3 nucleotides read TGTGCCAGCAGCTCGTACAGGGGGATGGGTTCACCCCTCCACCTT. Its translation: CASSSYRGMGSPLHL.

The chain couples TRBV7-3 to TRBJ1-5; unclear D gene. This CDR3 spans 13 amino acids. V dropped 5 bases and J dropped 0 bases, with 5 bases sitting between them. The germline V gene has CDR1 SGHTA and CDR2 FQGTGA. The CDR3 DNA reads TGTGCCAGCAGCATCAATAGCAATCAGCCCCAGCATTTT. It codes for CASSINSNQPQHF.